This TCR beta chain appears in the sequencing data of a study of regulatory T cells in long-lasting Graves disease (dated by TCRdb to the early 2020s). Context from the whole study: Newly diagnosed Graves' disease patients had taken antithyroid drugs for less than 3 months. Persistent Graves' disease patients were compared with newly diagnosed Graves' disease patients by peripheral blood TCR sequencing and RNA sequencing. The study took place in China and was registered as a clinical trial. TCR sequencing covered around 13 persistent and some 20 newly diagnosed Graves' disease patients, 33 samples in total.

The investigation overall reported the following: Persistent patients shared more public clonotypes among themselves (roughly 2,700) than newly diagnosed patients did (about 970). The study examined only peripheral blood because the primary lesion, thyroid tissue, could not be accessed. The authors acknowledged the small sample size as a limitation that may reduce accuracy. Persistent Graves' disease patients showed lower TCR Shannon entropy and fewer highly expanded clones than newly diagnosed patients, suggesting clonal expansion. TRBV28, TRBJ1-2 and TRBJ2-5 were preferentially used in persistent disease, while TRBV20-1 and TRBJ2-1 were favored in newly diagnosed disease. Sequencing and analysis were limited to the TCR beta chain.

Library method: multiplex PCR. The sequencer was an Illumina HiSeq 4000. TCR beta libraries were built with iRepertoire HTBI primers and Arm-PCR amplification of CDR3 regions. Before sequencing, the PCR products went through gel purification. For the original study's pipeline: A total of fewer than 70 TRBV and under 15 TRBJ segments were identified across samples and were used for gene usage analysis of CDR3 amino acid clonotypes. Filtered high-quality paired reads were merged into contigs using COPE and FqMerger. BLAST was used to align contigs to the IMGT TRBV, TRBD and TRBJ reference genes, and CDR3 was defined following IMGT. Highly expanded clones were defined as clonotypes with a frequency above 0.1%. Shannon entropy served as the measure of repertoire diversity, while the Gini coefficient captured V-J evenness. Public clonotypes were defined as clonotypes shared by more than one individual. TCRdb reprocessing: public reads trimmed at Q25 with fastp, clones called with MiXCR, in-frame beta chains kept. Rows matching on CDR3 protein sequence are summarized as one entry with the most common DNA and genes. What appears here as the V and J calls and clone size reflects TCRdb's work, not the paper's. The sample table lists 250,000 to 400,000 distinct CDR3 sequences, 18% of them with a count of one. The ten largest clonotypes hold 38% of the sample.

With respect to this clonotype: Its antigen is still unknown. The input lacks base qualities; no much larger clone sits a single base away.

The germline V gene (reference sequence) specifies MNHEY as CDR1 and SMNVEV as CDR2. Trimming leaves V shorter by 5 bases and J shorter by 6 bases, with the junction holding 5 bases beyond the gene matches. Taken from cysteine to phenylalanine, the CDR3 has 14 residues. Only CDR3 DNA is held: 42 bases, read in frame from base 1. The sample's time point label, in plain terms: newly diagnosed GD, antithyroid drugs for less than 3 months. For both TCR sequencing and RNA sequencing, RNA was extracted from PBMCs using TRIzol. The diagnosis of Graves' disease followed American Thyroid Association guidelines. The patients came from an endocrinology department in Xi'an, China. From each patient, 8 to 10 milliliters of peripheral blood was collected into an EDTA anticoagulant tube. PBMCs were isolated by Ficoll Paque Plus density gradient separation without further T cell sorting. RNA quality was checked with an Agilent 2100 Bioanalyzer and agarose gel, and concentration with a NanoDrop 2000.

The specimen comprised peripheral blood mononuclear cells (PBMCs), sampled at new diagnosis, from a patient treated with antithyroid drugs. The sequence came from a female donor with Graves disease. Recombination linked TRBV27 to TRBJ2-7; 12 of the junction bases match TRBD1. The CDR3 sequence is CASSLGQGAGEQYF. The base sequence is TGTGCCAGCAGTCTGGGACAGGGGGCAGGCGAGCAGTACTTC.